This TCR beta chain was documented in a study of blood T cell repertoires in COVID-19 (dated by TCRdb to 2020 to 2021). Concerning the study at large: Samples covering the acute and convalescent phases of COVID-19 were provided by collaborators in the United States, Italy and Spain. The prospective study material was composed of cDNA or gDNA derived from T cells, B-cell-depleted T cells, or PBMCs. The dataset comprised deeply sampled blood TCRbeta repertoires from subjects exposed to, actively infected with, or recovered from COVID-19. The repertoires were released in a freely available public database intended as a resource for research on the immune response to SARS-CoV-2. The samples were drawn from the first 160 participants of the ongoing ImmuneRACE study and from over 950 subjects provided by 6 global collaborators. A de-identified subject ID, COVID-19 status, age in years and sex were almost always included in the sample metadata. HLA class I and class II types, where available, came from metadata supplied by the sample provider rather than from assay-based typing. Summary of the overall study and its limitations: Clinical and demographic metadata were provided uncurated, with the amount varying by source and participant.

The immunoSEQ Assay, a bias-controlled multiplex PCR, was used to amplify TCRbeta CDR3 regions from genomic DNA. Per the authors' processing: Within the assay, amplification of reference gene primers was used to estimate how many nucleated cells each sample contained. To quantify the absolute abundance of each unique TCRbeta CDR3 rearrangement, sequence reads were collapsed and filtered. For each sample, productive Simpson clonality was calculated by taking the square root of Simpson's diversity index across productive rearrangements. TCRdb carries this immuneACCESS record with in-frame sequences only. Its versions omit some clonotypes, under half of them owing to an unresolved V gene in the studies checked, with the rest unexplained. From that table come the V and J calls and clone size; the DNA was used to work out D and trimming. The sample has fewer than 400,000 clones on record, 75% to 90% of them singletons. The ten most abundant clones make up approximately 3.6% of the sample.

As regards this clone: Its antigen is still unknown. Nothing much larger sits one base from this clone, and base qualities are not available.

Each collaborating institution followed its own protocols to collect whole blood in K2EDTA tubes. Collaborator samples were shipped for TCRbeta analysis as frozen whole blood, isolated PBMCs, or DNA extracted from either sample type. As encoded in the germline V gene, CDR1 is SGHRS while CDR2 is YFSETQ. The CDR3 covers 12 residues, taking in both the cysteine and the phenylalanine. Here the CDR3 DNA is all that survives: 36 bases in frame from base 1. V loses 0 bases, J loses 5 bases, and the germline ends lie 6 bases apart. This receptor was obtained from a woman aged 18-29 years with acute or convalescent COVID-19. The specimen sequenced was peripheral blood. The sequence is built from TRBV5-1 and TRBJ2-7, with the D gene too uncertain to name. The base sequence is TGCGCCAGCAGCTTGGATGTCGACGAGCAGTACTTC. It translates to CASSLDVDEQYF.